This T cell receptor beta chain was captured by sequencing in a study of T cell responses to AZD1222 COVID-19 vaccine. Germline CDR1 and CDR2: SGHRS and YFSETQ. The CDR3 runs 13 residues. Losses at the gene ends were 5 bases for V and 2 bases for J; bases not matched to a gene: 2. Overall study findings and caveats: CD4 TCRs associated with vaccination spanned spike, dominating at 160-218 and 743-854. Sampling captured repertoires only after the peak T cell response. The donor group comprised mostly white British people and more females; the analysis possibly underestimated clonal diversity.

Only in-frame clones appear in the TCRdb table, and some are missing; sequencing was by immunoSEQ multiplex PCR. The table records about 200,000 clones, approximately 94% of them present only once. A note on this clone: Its antigen is as yet unknown.

The source material was peripheral blood, sampled 28 days after the second dose of the MenACWY control vaccine. The chain joins TRBV5-1 to TRBJ1-1, with 8 bases fitting TRBD1. This clonotype originated in an adult who received the MenACWY meningococcal vaccine as a control. The CDR3 nucleotides read TGCGCCAGCAGGGCAGGGGGCAACACTGAAGCTTTCTTT. Translated: CASRAGGNTEAFF.